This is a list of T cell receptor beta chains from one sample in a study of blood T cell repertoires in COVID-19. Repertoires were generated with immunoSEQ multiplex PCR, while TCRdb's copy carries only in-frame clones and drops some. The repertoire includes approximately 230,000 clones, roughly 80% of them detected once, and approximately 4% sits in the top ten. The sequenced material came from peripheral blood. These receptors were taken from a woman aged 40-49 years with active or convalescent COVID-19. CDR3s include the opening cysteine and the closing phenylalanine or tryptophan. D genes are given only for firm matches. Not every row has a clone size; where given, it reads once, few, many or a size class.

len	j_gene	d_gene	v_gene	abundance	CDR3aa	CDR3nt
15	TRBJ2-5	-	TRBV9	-	CASSVATGPQETQYF	TGTGCCAGCAGCGTAGCCACAGGACCTCAAGAGACCCAGTACTTC
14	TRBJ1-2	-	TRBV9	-	CASSVGQDYYGYTF	TGTGCCAGCAGCGTAGGACAGGACTACTATGGCTACACCTTC
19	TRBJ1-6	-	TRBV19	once	CASSIGNGTGGRRDSPLHF	TGTGCCAGTAGTATAGGTAACGGGACGGGGGGCAGGAGGGATTCACCCCTCCACTTT
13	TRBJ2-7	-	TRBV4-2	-	CASSRTVSYEQYF	TGTGCCAGCAGCCGGACAGTCTCCTACGAGCAGTACTTC
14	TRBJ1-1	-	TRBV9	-	CASSVEDRTVEAFF	TGTGCCAGCAGCGTAGAGGACAGAACGGTTGAAGCTTTCTTT
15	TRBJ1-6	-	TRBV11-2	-	CASSQRAGENSPLHF	TGTGCCAGCAGTCAACGGGCAGGGGAAAATTCACCCCTCCACTTT
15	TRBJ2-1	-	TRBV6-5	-	CASSPGRGGHNEQFF	TGTGCCAGCAGCCCAGGGAGGGGGGGTCACAATGAGCAGTTCTTC
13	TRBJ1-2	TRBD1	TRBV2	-	CASSDDRGTSYTF	TGTGCCAGCAGCGACGACAGGGGGACTAGCTACACCTTC
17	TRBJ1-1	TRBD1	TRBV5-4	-	CASRLPGQGAQDTEAFF	TGTGCCAGCAGATTGCCGGGACAGGGGGCGCAGGACACTGAAGCTTTCTTT
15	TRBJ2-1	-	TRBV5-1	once	CASSSARGRYNEQFF	TGCGCCAGCAGCTCCGCCCGCGGTAGGTACAATGAGCAGTTCTTC
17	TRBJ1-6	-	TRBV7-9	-	CASSLPGGSSYNSPLHF	TGTGCCAGCAGCTTACCGGGAGGTAGCTCCTATAATTCACCCCTCCACTTT
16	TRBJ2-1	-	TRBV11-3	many	CASSPFRGAEYNEQFF	TGTGCCAGCAGCCCATTCAGGGGCGCGGAGTACAATGAGCAGTTCTTC
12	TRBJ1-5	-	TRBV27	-	CASSNSNQPQHF	TGTGCCAGCAGCAATAGCAATCAGCCCCAGCATTTT
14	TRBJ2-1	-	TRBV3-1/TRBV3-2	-	CASSPSPQRSEQFF	TGTGCCAGCAGCCCGTCACCGCAAAGGAGTGAGCAGTTCTTC
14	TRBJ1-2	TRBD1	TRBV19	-	CAIFVGQARYGYTF	TGTGCCATTTTCGTCGGACAGGCCCGCTATGGCTACACCTTC
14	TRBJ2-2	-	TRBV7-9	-	CASSSSLALRELFF	TGTGCCAGCAGCTCTTCCTTGGCTCTGCGGGAGCTGTTTTTT
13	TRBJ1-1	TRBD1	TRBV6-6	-	CASRSDRANEAFF	TGTGCCAGCAGATCCGACAGGGCGAATGAAGCTTTCTTT
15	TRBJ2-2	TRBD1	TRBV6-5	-	CASIQQGARTGELFF	TGTGCCAGCATTCAACAGGGGGCGAGGACCGGGGAGCTGTTTTTT
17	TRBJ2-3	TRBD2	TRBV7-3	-	CASSFTSGGSSTDTQYF	TGTGCCAGCAGCTTTACTAGCGGCGGATCTAGCACAGATACGCAGTATTTT
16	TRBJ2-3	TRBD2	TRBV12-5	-	CASAPGDSGPTDTQYF	TGTGCTAGCGCCCCCGGGGATAGCGGGCCCACAGATACGCAGTATTTT
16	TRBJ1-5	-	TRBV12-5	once	CASSLAGQNSNQPQHF	TGTGCTAGTTCCCTCGCGGGGCAGAATAGCAATCAGCCCCAGCATTTT
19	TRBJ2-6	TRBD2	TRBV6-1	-	CASSDLRGGLRYGANVLTF	TGTGCCAGCAGTGACCTGCGGGGGGGGCTCCGGTATGGGGCCAACGTCCTGACTTTC
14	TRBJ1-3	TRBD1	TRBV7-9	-	CASSGTGTGNTIYF	TGTGCCAGCAGCGGGACAGGGACTGGAAACACCATATATTTT
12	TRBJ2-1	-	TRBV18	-	CASSPRNNEQFF	TGTGCCAGCTCACCGAGGAACAATGAGCAGTTCTTC
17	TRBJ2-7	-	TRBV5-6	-	CASSRWGGRGSSYEQYF	TGTGCCAGCAGCCGGTGGGGTGGCAGGGGAAGCTCCTACGAGCAGTACTTC
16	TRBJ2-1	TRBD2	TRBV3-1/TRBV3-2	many	CASSQPRGTNYNEQFF	TGTGCCAGCAGCCAGCCCCGGGGGACTAACTACAATGAGCAGTTCTTC